This entry lists 24 T cell receptor beta chains sequenced from one sample in a study of CD8+ T cells in alopecia areata. Treatment indicated: oral pan-JAK inhibitor, 5-10 mg twice daily. Extracted from the samples, RNA was reverse transcribed into cDNA to serve as the sequencing template. TCRdb's table, derived via immunoSEQ multiplex PCR, lists solely in-frame clones and lacks some. The sample shows 110,000 or so clones, less than 70% of them seen only once. Sequenced material: CD4+ T cells sorted from blood, taken at week 24, from a patient treated with tofacitinib. These receptors all come from a human donor with alopecia areata.

The chain carries TRBV25-1 and TRBJ2-1, with 10 bases lining up with TRBD2. V lost 3 bases to trimming and J lost 13 bases; unmatched junction nucleotides: 6. The V gene's germline CDR1 is MGHDK and CDR2 SYGVNS. The CDR3 is 13 amino acids. The CDR3 region is CASSERLAGYQFF. The DNA for the CDR3 is TGTGCCAGCAGTGAGAGACTAGCGGGTTACCAGTTCTTC.

The chain combines TRBV5-1 with TRBJ1-1, with unresolved D. V shed 6 bases and J shed 0 bases, with 15 bases lying between them. This CDR3 has 15 residues. Germline values: CDR1 SGHRS, CDR2 YFSETQ. The CDR3: CASKGGDSMNTEAFF. Here the CDR3 DNA reads TGCGCCAGCAAGGGCGGCGACTCGATGAACACTGAAGCTTTCTTT. The whole variable domain, remainder taken from reference TRBV5-1 and TRBJ1-1, is KAGVTQTPRYLIKTRGQQVTLSCSPISGHRSVSWYQQTPGQGLQFLFEYFSETQRNKGNFPGRFSGRQFSNSRSEMNVSTLELGDSALYLCASKGGDSMNTEAFFGQGTRLTVV.

Regarding this clone: Other DNA sequences from this sample encode an identical CDR3 as well. This chain connects TRBV29-1 to TRBJ2-7; D is unresolved. Germline V lookup: CDR1 SQVTM, CDR2 ANQGSEA. CDR3 size: 11 residues. V shed 6 bases and J shed 2 bases, with 8 bases lying between them. Here the CDR3 reads CSVRTAYEQYF. The CDR3 nucleotides read TGCAGCGTCCGCACGGCCTACGAGCAGTACTTC.

This clone has more than one count but fewer than ten. The chain combines TRBV7-2 with TRBJ2-7; 12 bases match TRBD1. Germline V lookup: CDR1 SGHTA, CDR2 FQGNSA. Trimming at V came to 3 bases and at J to 2 bases, leaving 2 bases not matched to a gene. The CDR3 runs to 15 residues. The CDR3 here is CASSLGQGAAYEQYF. The CDR3 nucleotides read TGTGCCAGCAGCTTGGGACAGGGGGCTGCCTACGAGCAGTACTTC. The full variable domain, its missing parts supplied by reference TRBV7-2 and TRBJ2-7, is GAGVSQSPSNKVTEKGKDVELRCDPISGHTALYWYRQSLGQGLEFLIYFQGNSAPDKSGLPSDRFSAERTGGSVSTLTIQRTQQEDSAVYLCASSLGQGAAYEQYFGPGTRLTVT.

The chain combines TRBV4-1 with TRBJ1-5; D gene uncertain. V gave up 1 base and J gave up 2 bases, with 12 bases separating them. Germline V gene sequence: CDR1 MGHRA, CDR2 YSYEKL. The CDR3 runs to 16 residues. The CDR3 reads CASSQVSGQGNQPQHF. The CDR3 coding sequence is TGCGCCAGCAGCCAAGTTTCAGGTCAGGGCAATCAGCCCCAGCATTTT.

The chain links TRBV29-1 to TRBJ1-4, with D possibly matching TRBD1 (5 bases). Trimming cost V 7 bases and J 8 bases, with 14 bases left between them. The CDR3 runs to 12 residues. Germline V gene data show CDR1 as SQVTM and CDR2 as ANQGSEA. The CDR3 DNA reads as TGCAGCGCCGGGGGACCTTCCGAAAAACTGTTTTTT. As protein: CSAGGPSEKLFF.

At least ten counts were recorded for this clone. This chain joins TRBV7-8 and TRBJ1-1, with 9 nucleotides matching TRBD1. The V gene end was trimmed by 0 bases and the J gene end by 6 bases; junction bases not matched to a gene: 2. This CDR3 has 14 amino acids. Germline CDR1 SGHVS, CDR2 FQNEAQ. CDR3 in DNA: TGTGCCAGCAGCTTAGCGAGACAGGGGGCTGAAGCTTTCTTT. Translating gives CASSLARQGAEAFF.

This chain joins TRBV6-5 and TRBJ2-1; the D is unclear. The germline CDR1 and CDR2 sequences are MNHEY and SVGAGI. This CDR3 is built from 16 residues. V lost 1 base, J lost 5 bases, and 15 bases lay in between. Written as DNA, the CDR3 is TGTGCCAGCAGTTACTTCTCATTTGAGGTGGACAATGAGCAGTTCTTC. Translated: CASSYFSFEVDNEQFF.

The rearrangement joins TRBV5-1 to TRBJ1-2; D remains ambiguous. V dropped 4 bases and J dropped 4 bases, with 14 bases sitting between them. Germline lookup yields CDR1 SGHRS and CDR2 YFSETQ. CDR3 size: 14 residues. The CDR3 sequence is CASSTNGRSYGYTF. CDR3 bases: TGCGCCAGCAGCACCAACGGGAGATCCTATGGCTACACCTTC.

The chain has TRBV6-5 and TRBJ1-2, with TRBD1 matching 10 bases. In germline, CDR1 is MNHEY, CDR2 SVGAGI. The CDR3 consists of 15 residues. After removal of 6 bases from V and 5 bases from J, the junction contained 9 bases not matched to a gene. The CDR3 here is CASSPRTGGLYGYTF. The CDR3 coding sequence is TGTGCCAGCAGCCCCCGGACAGGGGGGTTGTATGGCTACACCTTC.

The chain joins TRBV29-1 to TRBJ2-7, with TRBD1 matching over 7 bases. V shed 7 bases and J 6 bases; nucleotides not matched to a gene: 12. CDR3 length: 13 amino acids. Germline V gives CDR1 SQVTM, CDR2 ANQGSEA. CDR3 amino acids: CSGTVRGTGEQYF. The CDR3 region has the DNA TGCAGCGGAACTGTCAGGGGGACGGGCGAGCAGTACTTC.

The gene calls are TRBV7-9 and TRBJ2-1, with TRBD2 as a possible D gene (6 bases). The CDR3 runs 15 residues. V was trimmed by 2 bases and J by 5 bases, leaving 13 bases between them. Per the germline V gene, CDR1 is SEHNR and CDR2 is FQNEAQ (reference sequence). This CDR3 is CASSLTRGTDNEQFF. The DNA for the CDR3 is TGTGCCAGCAGCTTAACCCGGGGGACGGACAATGAGCAGTTCTTC.

This clone appeared a few times. The gene calls are TRBV29-1 and TRBJ1-1, with D possibly matching TRBD1 (5 bases). Looked up from germline, CDR1 is SQVTM and CDR2 is ANQGSEA. V was clipped by 5 bases and J by 3 bases, with 16 bases between them. The CDR3 covers 14 residues. CDR3 region: CSVIRAERDTEAFF. DNA of the CDR3: TGCAGCGTTATCAGGGCTGAAAGGGACACTGAAGCTTTCTTT.

This clone was observed a handful of times. This CDR3 reads CASSYSSVSFYEQYF. In nucleotides, the CDR3 is TGTGCCAGCAGTTACTCTTCCGTATCATTCTACGAGCAGTACTTC. V and J are TRBV6-5 and TRBJ2-7; no clear D. The length of the CDR3 is 15 residues. Germline values: CDR1 MNHEY, CDR2 SVGAGI. The germline V and J ends were trimmed by 0 bases and 3 bases, with 12 bases remaining between them.

This clone was seen more than once but under ten times. This chain uses TRBV4-2 with TRBJ2-2; 9 nucleotides agree with TRBD2. Germline V lookup: CDR1 LGHNA, CDR2 YNFKEQ. This CDR3 has 17 amino acids. The trim removed 3 bases at V and 7 bases at J, leaving 12 bases unmatched. The CDR3 spells CASSQPAGLASDGELFF. The CDR3 DNA sequence: TGTGCCAGCAGCCAGCCGGCGGGACTAGCTTCCGACGGGGAGCTGTTTTTT.

The V and J genes are TRBV2 and TRBJ2-5; 7 bases are shared with TRBD2. Per the germline V gene, CDR1 is SNHLY and CDR2 is FYNNEI. V dropped 6 bases and J dropped 3; count of bases not matched to a gene: 4. The CDR3 has 13 amino acids. In DNA, the CDR3 is TGTGCCAGCAGCGGTCTAGCGGAAGAGACCCAGTACTTC. Protein product: CASSGLAEETQYF.

The chain has TRBV30 and TRBJ1-5; D is unresolved. With 5 bases removed from V and 3 bases from J, the gap between germline ends came to 11 bases. The CDR3 loop spans 13 amino acids. Germline values: CDR1 GTSNPN, CDR2 SVGIG (reference sequence). Written as DNA, the CDR3 is TGTGCCTGGTCGTTGGGGATCAATCAGCCCCAGCATTTT. It translates to CAWSLGINQPQHF.

This clone was observed a handful of times. CDR3 sequence reads: CASSVGQGNTGELFF. The CDR3 DNA sequence: TGTGCCAGTAGTGTAGGGCAGGGGAACACCGGGGAGCTGTTTTTT. The J gene is TRBJ2-2, the V gene TRBV19; perhaps TRBD1 as D (5 bases). The CDR3 length is 15 residues. Germline V CDR1 and CDR2: LNHDA, SQIVND (reference sequence). Trimming removed 5 bases at V and 1 base at J, with 11 bases between.

The rearrangement joins TRBV29-1 to TRBJ1-1; D is ambiguous. The CDR3 length is 13 residues. V was pared by 2 bases and J by 5 bases, with 12 bases between. Germline values: CDR1 SQVTM, CDR2 ANQGSEA. The CDR3 spells CSVEPGLGTEAFF. CDR3 sequence (DNA): TGCAGCGTTGAACCGGGGTTAGGGACTGAAGCTTTCTTT.

This clone was recorded a few times. V gene TRBV29-1 combines with J gene TRBJ2-1; 7 nucleotides agree with TRBD2. The CDR3 totals 12 residues. CDR1 is SQVTM, CDR2 ANQGSEA, per germline. The V segment lost 7 bases and the J segment 3 bases; nucleotides outside the gene matches: 3. DNA of the CDR3: TGCAGCGGCCGGGACTACTACAATGAGCAGTTCTTC. Residues: CSGRDYYNEQFF.

The chain recombines TRBV9 with TRBJ2-1; D possibly corresponds to TRBD1 (5 bases). The CDR3 spans 17 residues. Trimming took off 0 bases at V and 0 bases at J, with 13 bases between the two ends. Germline V gives CDR1 SGDLS, CDR2 YYNGEE. The chain's CDR3 is CASSVDWGPSSYNEQFF. CDR3 DNA sequence: TGTGCCAGCAGCGTAGATTGGGGCCCCAGCTCCTACAATGAGCAGTTCTTC.

J is TRBJ2-1 and V is TRBV4-1; the D is unclear. Trimming stripped 4 bases from V and 9 bases from J, with 19 bases between. Germline values: CDR1 MGHRA, CDR2 YSYEKL. The CDR3 spans 15 residues. CDR3 in DNA: TGCGCCAGCAGCCGGTCGGTGACCTCTGGAAGTGAGCAGTTCTTC. It is translated as CASSRSVTSGSEQFF.

The chain links TRBV29-1 to TRBJ1-1; no clear D. From germline, CDR1 is SQVTM and CDR2 ANQGSEA. The CDR3 totals 12 residues. V gave up 2 bases and J gave up 3 bases, with 7 bases separating them. CDR3 sequence (DNA): TGCAGCGTTGAACCCACCGACACTGAAGCTTTCTTT. Protein product: CSVEPTDTEAFF.

The V and J genes are TRBV2 and TRBJ2-6; 11 nucleotides align to TRBD1. Germline CDR1 and CDR2: SNHLY and FYNNEI. The V and J ends lost 7 bases and 4 bases, in that order; junction bases with no gene match: 6. The CDR3 covers 16 residues. CDR3 nucleotide sequence: TGTGCCAGCACGGGACAGGGGGAAATGGGGGCCAACGTCCTGACTTTC. Residues: CASTGQGEMGANVLTF.